The TCR beta chain described here comes from a study of T cells expressing NK-cell markers. Study context: Of eight sequenced donors, seven were HCMV-seropositive and one HCMV-seronegative. Study-level findings and limits: In a handful of donors, dominant CD3+CD56+NKG2C+ clones formed about 1.0-7.0% of CD8+ cells.

Note on this clonotype: What it binds is unknown.

TCRdb re-analyzed the 5' RACE reads; it lists each CDR3 protein once, without DNA. The sample table includes 350,000 to 400,000 distinct CDR3 sequences. Germline assignment: CDR1 KGHDR and CDR2 SFDVKD. The CDR3 has 12 residues. The sample taken for sequencing was blood T cells: a sorted CD56 or NKG2C T cell subset, CD4+ or CD8+ T cells, or bulk PBMC T cells (not recorded which). This receptor was identified in a woman aged 45 to 65 in good health. The genes are TRBV24-1 and TRBJ2-4. CDR3 amino acids: CATSDLLDIQYF.